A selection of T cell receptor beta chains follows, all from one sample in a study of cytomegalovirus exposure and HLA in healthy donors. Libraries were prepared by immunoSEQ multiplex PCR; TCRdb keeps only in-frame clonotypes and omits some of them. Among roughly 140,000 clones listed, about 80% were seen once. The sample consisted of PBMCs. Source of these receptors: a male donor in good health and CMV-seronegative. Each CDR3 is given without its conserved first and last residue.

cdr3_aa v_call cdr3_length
ASSVGVRGETQY TRBV9 12
ASSLEGASYEQY TRBV6-1 12
ASSQEWGLNTEAF TRBV4-3 13
AISESRGYSYEQY TRBV10-3 13
ASSIGQASEQF TRBV19 11
ASSPQASYNQPQH TRBV7-2 13
ASSSTGMNTEAF TRBV5-4 12
ASSSGSGNTIY TRBV6-6 11
ASSPGTSSQTQY TRBV6-5 12
ASSPDRTMSYEQY TRBV4-3 13
ASSLAVVWTGGSYGYT TRBV5-8 16
ASSSRGRGNEQY TRBV5-6 12
ASKTMSGVGTGELF TRBV5-1 14
ATDRVNQPQH TRBV28 10
ASSETRQSFYGYT TRBV6-1 13
ASSLNEGPYEQY TRBV6-5 12
ASSRGDYYEQY TRBV4-1 11
ASSLTGPPGDTQY TRBV18 13
ASSHLWGQTGNTIY TRBV4-3 14
ASSLAIGQGRRDEQY TRBV5-1 15
ASSLSGTLAF TRBV7-6 10
ATSREQAGNTIY TRBV15 12
ASSYSGREGQPQH TRBV6-5 13
ASSEQGLSNTEAF TRBV2 13
ASSRIRGKSDTQY TRBV7-2 13
ALVRPLGDSPLH TRBV28 12
ASSGGDRGLYEQY TRBV6-1 13
ASSVAPSYGYT TRBV9 11
ASSIKGAGGYT TRBV19 11
ASGSPRTDSWDTGELF TRBV12-5 16
ASSLPGGFGGELF TRBV18 13